The 10 T cell receptor beta chains below come from one sample, sequenced in a study of cytomegalovirus exposure and HLA in healthy donors. Some clones are missing from TCRdb's copy, which holds only in-frame ones; the method was immunoSEQ multiplex PCR. The sample has 200,000 to 250,000 clones; around 78% are singletons. Sequencing was carried out using PBMCs. These TCRs come from a woman under 30 in good health and CMV-seronegative.

The chain carries TRBV11-1 and TRBJ2-7; D call uncertain. Germline V CDR1 and CDR2: SGHAT, FQDESV (reference sequence). This CDR3 region has 13 residues. V shed 6 bases and J shed 6 bases, with 15 bases lying between them. Written as DNA, the CDR3 is TGTGCCAGCAGTCCTAGTATAATTGGCGAGCAGTACTTC. Residues: CASSPSIIGEQYF. Using reference TRBV11-1 and TRBJ2-7 for the parts outside the CDR3, the full variable domain is EAEVAQSPRYKITEKSQAVAFWCDPISGHATLYWYRQILGQGPELLVQFQDESVVDDSQLPKDRFSAERLKGVDSTLKIQPAELGDSAMYLCASSPSIIGEQYFGPGTRLTVT.

As for this clone: Different DNA sequences within this sample yield the same CDR3. The chain links TRBV18 to TRBJ2-5; a weak D match, TRBD2 (6 bases). The germline V gene encodes CDR1 KGHSH and CDR2 LQKENI. CDR3 length: 14 residues. Deletions cut 3 bases from V and 1 base from J, with 9 bases between. The CDR3: CASSPGLSQETQYF. The CDR3 bases are TGTGCCAGCTCACCGGGACTGTCCCAAGAGACCCAGTACTTC.

The rearrangement uses TRBV5-4 and TRBJ2-1; TRBD1 aligns across 7 bases. V lost 5 bases, J lost 8 bases, and 10 bases stayed unmatched. This CDR3 is built from 14 residues. Germline V gene sequence: CDR1 SGHNT, CDR2 YYREEE (reference sequence). The CDR3 protein is CASSPGQARDEQFF. CDR3 DNA: TGTGCCAGCAGTCCCGGACAGGCCCGGGATGAGCAGTTCTTC.

The V gene is TRBV27, the J gene TRBJ2-1, with 10 bases identical to TRBD2. Trimming cost V 3 bases and J 6 bases; bases outside gene matches: 8. CDR1 MNHEY and CDR2 SMNVEV come from the germline V gene (reference sequence). The CDR3 loop spans 16 amino acids. Written as DNA, the CDR3 is TGTGCCAGCAGTTTCCGAGCGGGGGGGCCCAGCAATGAGCAGTTCTTC. Translating it yields CASSFRAGGPSNEQFF.

This clone was counted a few times. The chain carries TRBV21-1 and TRBJ2-7. TRBV21-1 is annotated as a pseudogene. CDR3 length: 14 amino acids. CDR3 sequence (DNA): TGTGCCAGCAGCAAAAGGGAAAGTTTCTACGAGCAGTACTTC. Its protein is CASSKRESFYEQYF.

The chain employs TRBV6-5 and TRBJ2-2; weak D call: TRBD1 (6 bases). The CDR3 has 14 amino acids. Trimming pared 6 bases from V and 5 bases from J, leaving 13 bases between. Germline CDR1 and CDR2: MNHEY and SVGAGI. The CDR3 nucleotides are TGTGCCAGCAGACGGGACACACGAACCGGGGAGCTGTTTTTT. It codes for CASRRDTRTGELFF.

V usage is TRBV7-9 and J usage is TRBJ1-4; D not resolved. Trimming removed 5 bases at V and 3 bases at J, with 10 bases between. The germline gives CDR1 SEHNR, CDR2 FQNEAQ (reference sequence). The CDR3 has 14 amino acids. CDR3 sequence reads: CASSPRKANEKLFF. The DNA for the CDR3 is TGTGCCAGCAGCCCACGTAAAGCTAATGAAAAACTGTTTTTT.

The chain links TRBV7-8 to TRBJ1-1; 11 bases agree with TRBD1. Germline V gene lookup returns CDR1 SGHVS and CDR2 FQNEAQ. J was trimmed by 2 bases and V by 1 base; bases with no gene match: 3. The CDR3 sequence is 16 residues long. The DNA of the CDR3 is TGTGCCAGCAGCTTAGGTGGACAGGGGGCTAACACTGAAGCTTTCTTT. Translating gives CASSLGGQGANTEAFF.

The chain carries TRBV20-1 and TRBJ1-1; 7 bases fit TRBD1. CDR1 and CDR2 (germline): DFQATT, SNEGSKA (reference sequence). CDR3 size: 11 residues. Losses at the gene ends were 5 bases for V and 7 bases for J; bases not matched to a gene: 4. The CDR3 loop is CSAATGLEAFF. CDR3 sequence (DNA): TGCAGTGCTGCGACAGGGCTTGAAGCTTTCTTT.

The chain has TRBV19 and TRBJ1-5; D is unresolved. This CDR3 spans 13 amino acids. The germline CDR1 and CDR2 sequences are LNHDA and SQIVND (reference sequence). The V end was cut by 7 bases, the J end by 1 base, with 8 bases between. The CDR3 region is CASTPRSNQPQHF. The CDR3 DNA reads TGTGCCAGTACCCCAAGGAGCAATCAGCCCCAGCATTTT.